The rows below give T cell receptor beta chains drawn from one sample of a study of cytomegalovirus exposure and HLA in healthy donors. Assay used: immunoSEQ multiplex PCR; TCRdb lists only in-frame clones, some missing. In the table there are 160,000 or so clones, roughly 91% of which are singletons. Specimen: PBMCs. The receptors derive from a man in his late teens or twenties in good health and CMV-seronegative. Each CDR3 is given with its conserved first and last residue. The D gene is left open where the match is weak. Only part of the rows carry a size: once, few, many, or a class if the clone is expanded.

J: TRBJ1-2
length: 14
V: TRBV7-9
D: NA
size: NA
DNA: TGTGCCAGCAGCTTAGGTCCTCCCCCCTATGGCTACACCTTC
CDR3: CASSLGPPPYGYTF

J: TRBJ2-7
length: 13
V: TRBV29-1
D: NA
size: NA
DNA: TGCAGCGTTGAAGGGCAGGGCAACTACGAGCAGTACTTC
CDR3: CSVEGQGNYEQYF

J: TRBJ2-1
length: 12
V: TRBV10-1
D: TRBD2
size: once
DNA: TGCGCCAGCAGTGAGATAGCGGGGGAGCAGTTCTTC
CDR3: CASSEIAGEQFF

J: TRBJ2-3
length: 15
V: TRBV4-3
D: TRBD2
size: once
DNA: TGCGCCAGCAGCTCGGCGGGAGGGGACACAGATACGCAGTATTTT
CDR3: CASSSAGGDTDTQYF

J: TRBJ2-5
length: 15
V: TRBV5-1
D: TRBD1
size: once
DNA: TGCGCCAGCAGCGAAACCGGGACAGGACAAGAGACCCAGTACTTC
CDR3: CASSETGTGQETQYF

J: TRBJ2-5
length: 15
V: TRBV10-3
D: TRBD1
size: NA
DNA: TGTGCCATCAGCGCTGGGACAGCTGATCAAGAGACCCAGTACTTC
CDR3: CAISAGTADQETQYF

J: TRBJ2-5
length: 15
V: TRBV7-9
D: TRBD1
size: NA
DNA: TGTGCCAGCAGCAGGGACAGGGGGCTTCAAGAGACCCAGTACTTC
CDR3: CASSRDRGLQETQYF

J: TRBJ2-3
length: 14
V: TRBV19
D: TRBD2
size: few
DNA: TGTGCCAGTAGTCTAGCGGGAGTCACAGATACGCAGTATTTT
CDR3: CASSLAGVTDTQYF

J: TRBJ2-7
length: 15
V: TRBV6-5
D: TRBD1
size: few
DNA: TGTGCCAGCAGTTTGGGGACAGGCCTCTCCTACGAGCAGTACTTC
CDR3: CASSLGTGLSYEQYF

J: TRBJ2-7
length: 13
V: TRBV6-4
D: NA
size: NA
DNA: TGTGCCAGCAGTCCAGGGTTCTCCTACGAGCAGTACTTC
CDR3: CASSPGFSYEQYF

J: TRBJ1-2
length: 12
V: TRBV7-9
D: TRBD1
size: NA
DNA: TGTGCCAGCAGCCCGGGACAGCGGAGCTACACCTTC
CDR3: CASSPGQRSYTF

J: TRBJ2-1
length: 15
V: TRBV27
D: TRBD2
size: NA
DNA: TGTGCCAGCAGTTATGCGGGGGGTTACTACAATGAGCAGTTCTTC
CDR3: CASSYAGGYYNEQFF

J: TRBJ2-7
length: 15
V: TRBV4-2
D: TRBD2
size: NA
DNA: TGTGCCAGCAGCCAAGGACTAGCGGGAGTCTACGAGCAGTACTTC
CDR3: CASSQGLAGVYEQYF

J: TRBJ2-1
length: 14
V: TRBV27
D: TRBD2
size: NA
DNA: TGTGCCAGCAGTAGCGGGAGGGGAAACAATGAGCAGTTCTTC
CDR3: CASSSGRGNNEQFF

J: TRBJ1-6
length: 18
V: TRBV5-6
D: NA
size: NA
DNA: TGTGCCAGCAGCTTGAGGTTCGGGTATTCGGGATATAATTCACCCCTCCACTTT
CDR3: CASSLRFGYSGYNSPLHF

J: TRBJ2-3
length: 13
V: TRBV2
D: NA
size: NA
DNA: TGTGCCAGCCGCCTGGGTACGAGGGATACGCAGTATTTT
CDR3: CASRLGTRDTQYF

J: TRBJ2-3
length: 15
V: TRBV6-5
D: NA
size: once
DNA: TGTGCCAGCAGTTACTCGCGGGGTCGCGCAGATACGCAGTATTTT
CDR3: CASSYSRGRADTQYF

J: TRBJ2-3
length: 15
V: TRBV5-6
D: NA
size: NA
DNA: TGTGCCAGCAGCTTGGGTGCGGGGTCCACAGATACGCAGTATTTT
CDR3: CASSLGAGSTDTQYF

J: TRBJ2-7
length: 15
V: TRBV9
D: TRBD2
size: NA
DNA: TGTGCCAGCAGCGCCGGACTAGCGGTAACCTACGAGCAGTACTTC
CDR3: CASSAGLAVTYEQYF

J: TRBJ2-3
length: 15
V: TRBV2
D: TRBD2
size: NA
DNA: TGTGCCAGCAGCCCAGCGGGGGGGCGTGTAGATACGCAGTATTTT
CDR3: CASSPAGGRVDTQYF

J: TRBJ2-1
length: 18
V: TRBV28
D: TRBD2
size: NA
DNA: TGTGCCAGCAGTTCCCCGGCGGGGGGGAAGAGCTCCTACAATGAGCAGTTCTTC
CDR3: CASSSPAGGKSSYNEQFF

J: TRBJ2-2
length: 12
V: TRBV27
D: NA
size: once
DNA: TGTGCCAGCAGTTCCTTCACCGGGGAGCTGTTTTTT
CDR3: CASSSFTGELFF

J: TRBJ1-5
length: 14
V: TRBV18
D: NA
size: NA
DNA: TGTGCCAGCTCATCACAAAGGGGCGATCAGCCCCAGCATTTT
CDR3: CASSSQRGDQPQHF

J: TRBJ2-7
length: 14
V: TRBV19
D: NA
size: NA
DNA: TGTGCCAGTAGTATCGGGACAACTACATACGAGCAGTACTTC
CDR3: CASSIGTTTYEQYF

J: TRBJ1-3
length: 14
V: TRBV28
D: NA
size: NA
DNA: TGTGCCAGCAGTGCCCAGGGGAACGGAAACACCATATATTTT
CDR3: CASSAQGNGNTIYF

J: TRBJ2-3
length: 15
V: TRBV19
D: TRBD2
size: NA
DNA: TGTGCCAGCAGATTAGGCGGGACTAGCGGAGATACGCAGTATTTT
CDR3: CASRLGGTSGDTQYF

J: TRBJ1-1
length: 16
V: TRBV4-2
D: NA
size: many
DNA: TGTGCCAGCAGCCAAGCTACAGGAGAGGGAGGGACTGAAGCTTTCTTT
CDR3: CASSQATGEGGTEAFF

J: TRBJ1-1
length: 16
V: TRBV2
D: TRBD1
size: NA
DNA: TGTGCCAGCAGTGCCCAACAGGGGTGGGAAGGCACTGAAGCTTTCTTT
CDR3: CASSAQQGWEGTEAFF

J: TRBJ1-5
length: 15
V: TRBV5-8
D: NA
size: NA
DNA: TGTGCCAGCAGCCCGAGGGAGGTTAGCAATCAGCCCCAGCATTTT
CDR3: CASSPREVSNQPQHF

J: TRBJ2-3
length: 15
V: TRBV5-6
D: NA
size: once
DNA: TGTGCCAGCAGCCGCCTCGAGGGAACGACAGATACGCAGTATTTT
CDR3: CASSRLEGTTDTQYF

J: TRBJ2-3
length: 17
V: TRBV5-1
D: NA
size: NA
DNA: TGCGCCAGCAGCTTGGCAAGCAAATCCTCTTACACAGATACGCAGTATTTT
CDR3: CASSLASKSSYTDTQYF

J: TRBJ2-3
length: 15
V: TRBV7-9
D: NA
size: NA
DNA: TGTGCCAGCAGCTCCGGACAGTTTAGCACAGATACGCAGTATTTT
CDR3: CASSSGQFSTDTQYF

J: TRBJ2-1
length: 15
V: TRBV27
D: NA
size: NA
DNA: TGTGCCAGCAGTTTGGGCGGGGCCGTTTTCGATGAGCAGTTCTTC
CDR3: CASSLGGAVFDEQFF

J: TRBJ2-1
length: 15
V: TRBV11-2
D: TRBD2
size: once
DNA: TGTGCCAGCAGCCTGACTAGCGGGACCTACAATGAGCAGTTCTTC
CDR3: CASSLTSGTYNEQFF

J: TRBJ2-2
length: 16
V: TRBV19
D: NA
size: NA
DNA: TGTGCCAGTAGTATAAGGGGGACCACGAACACCGGGGAGCTGTTTTTT
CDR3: CASSIRGTTNTGELFF

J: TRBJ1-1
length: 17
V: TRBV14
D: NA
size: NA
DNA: TGTGCCAGCAGCCAAGATGCAGGGGCCTTAAGGGGAACTGAAGCTTTCTTT
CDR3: CASSQDAGALRGTEAFF

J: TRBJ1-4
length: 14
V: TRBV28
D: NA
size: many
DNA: TGTGCCAGCTTTTTATCGTCAACTAATGAAAAACTGTTTTTT
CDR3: CASFLSSTNEKLFF

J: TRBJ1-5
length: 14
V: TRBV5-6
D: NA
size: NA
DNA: TGTGCCAGCAGCTTCCAGAGCGGCAATCAGCCCCAGCATTTT
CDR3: CASSFQSGNQPQHF

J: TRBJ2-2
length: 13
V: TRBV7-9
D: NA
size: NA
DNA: TGTGCCAGCTGGGAGCGGAACACCGGGGAGCTGTTTTTT
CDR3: CASWERNTGELFF

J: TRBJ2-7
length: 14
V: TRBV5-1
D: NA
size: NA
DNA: TGCGCCAGCAGCTTGGCCTCGGGGGCCTACGAGCAGTACTTC
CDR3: CASSLASGAYEQYF

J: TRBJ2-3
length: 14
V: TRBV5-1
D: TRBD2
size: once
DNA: TGCGCCAGCAGCTTGGATGGCGGGGGGGATACGCAGTATTTT
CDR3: CASSLDGGGDTQYF

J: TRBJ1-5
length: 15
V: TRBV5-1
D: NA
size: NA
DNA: TGCGCCAGCAGCTTTGGCGGGGCGCGGGATCAGCCCCAGCATTTT
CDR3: CASSFGGARDQPQHF

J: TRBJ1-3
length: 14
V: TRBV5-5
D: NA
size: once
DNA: TGTGCCAGCAGTACGGGGGGCAAGGAAAACACCATATATTTT
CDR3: CASSTGGKENTIYF

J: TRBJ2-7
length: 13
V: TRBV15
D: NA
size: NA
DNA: TGTGCCACCAGCAGAGATTTGAGGGGGGGGCAGTACTTC
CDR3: CATSRDLRGGQYF

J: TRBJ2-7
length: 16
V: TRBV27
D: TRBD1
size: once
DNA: TGTGCCAGCAGTTTCCTCCCCGGACAGGAGACCTACGAGCAGTACTTC
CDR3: CASSFLPGQETYEQYF

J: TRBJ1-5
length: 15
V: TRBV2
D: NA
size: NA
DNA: TGTGCCAGCGGGGCAGATGCGGGGGCGGGTCAGCCCCAGCATTTT
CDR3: CASGADAGAGQPQHF

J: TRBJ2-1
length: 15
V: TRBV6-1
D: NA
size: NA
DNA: TGTGCCAGCAGTGTAACTCGGGTAATGGGGCATGAGCAGTTCTTC
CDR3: CASSVTRVMGHEQFF

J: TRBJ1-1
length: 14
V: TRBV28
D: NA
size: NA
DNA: TGTGCCAGCAGTTCCCTAGATAGGAACACTGAAGCTTTCTTT
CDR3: CASSSLDRNTEAFF

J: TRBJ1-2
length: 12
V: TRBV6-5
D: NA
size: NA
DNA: TGTGCCAGCGGAACAGGGCTGGGTGGCTACACCTTC
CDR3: CASGTGLGGYTF

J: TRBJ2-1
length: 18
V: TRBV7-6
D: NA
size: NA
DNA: TGTGCCAGCAGCCCCTTATTACCGGACAGCTTCTCCTACAATGAGCAGTTCTTC
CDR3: CASSPLLPDSFSYNEQFF

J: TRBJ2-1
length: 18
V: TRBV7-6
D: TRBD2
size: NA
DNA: TGTGCCAGCAGCTTAGGACTAGCGGGAGGAAAGTCCTACAATGAGCAGTTCTTC
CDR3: CASSLGLAGGKSYNEQFF

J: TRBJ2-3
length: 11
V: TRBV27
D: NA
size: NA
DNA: TGTGCCAGCACCAGTACAGATACGCAGTATTTT
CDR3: CASTSTDTQYF

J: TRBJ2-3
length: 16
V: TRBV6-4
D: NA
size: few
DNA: TGTGCCAGCAGTGACTCCTCCCAGGCTAGCACAGATACGCAGTATTTT
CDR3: CASSDSSQASTDTQYF

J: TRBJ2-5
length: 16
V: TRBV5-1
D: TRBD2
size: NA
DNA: TGCGCCAGCAGCCTAGCGGGGGGGAGCAATCAAGAGACCCAGTACTTC
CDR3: CASSLAGGSNQETQYF

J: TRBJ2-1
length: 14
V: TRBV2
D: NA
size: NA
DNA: TGTGCCAGCAGTGAAGGGACAGCTGTAGTGAGTACGTTCTTC
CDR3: CASSEGTAVVSTFF

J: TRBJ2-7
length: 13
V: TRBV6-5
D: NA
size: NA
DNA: TGTGCCAGCAGTTACGCAGTGACCTACGAGCAGTACTTC
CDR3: CASSYAVTYEQYF

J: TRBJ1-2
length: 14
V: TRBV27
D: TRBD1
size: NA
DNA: TGTGCCAGCGTCGGGACAGGGGCCAACTATGGCTACACCTTC
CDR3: CASVGTGANYGYTF